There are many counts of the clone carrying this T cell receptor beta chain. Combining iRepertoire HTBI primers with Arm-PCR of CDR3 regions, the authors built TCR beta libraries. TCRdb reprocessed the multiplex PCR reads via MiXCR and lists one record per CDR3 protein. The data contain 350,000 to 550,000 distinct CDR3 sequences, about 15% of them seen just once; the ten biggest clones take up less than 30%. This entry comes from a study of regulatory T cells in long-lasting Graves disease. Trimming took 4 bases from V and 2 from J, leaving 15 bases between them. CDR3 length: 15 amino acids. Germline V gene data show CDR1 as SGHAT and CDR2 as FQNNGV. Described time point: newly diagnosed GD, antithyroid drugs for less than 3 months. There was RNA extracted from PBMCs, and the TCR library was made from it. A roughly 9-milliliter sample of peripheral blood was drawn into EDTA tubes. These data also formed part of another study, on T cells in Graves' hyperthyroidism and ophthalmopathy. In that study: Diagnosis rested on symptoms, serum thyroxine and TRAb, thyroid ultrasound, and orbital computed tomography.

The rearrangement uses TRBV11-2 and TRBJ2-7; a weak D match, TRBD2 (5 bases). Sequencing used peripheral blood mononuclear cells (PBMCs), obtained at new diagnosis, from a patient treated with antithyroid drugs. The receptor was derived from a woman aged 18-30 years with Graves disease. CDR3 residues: CASSSSPGIAYEQYF. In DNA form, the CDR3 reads TGTGCCAGCAGCTCTTCCCCGGGGATAGCCTACGAGCAGTACTTC. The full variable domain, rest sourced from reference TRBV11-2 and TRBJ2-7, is EAGVAQSPRYKIIEKRQSVAFWCNPISGHATLYWYQQILGQGPKLLIQFQNNGVVDDSQLPKDRFSAERLKGVDSTLKIQPAKLEDSAVYLCASSSSPGIAYEQYFGPGTRLTVT.